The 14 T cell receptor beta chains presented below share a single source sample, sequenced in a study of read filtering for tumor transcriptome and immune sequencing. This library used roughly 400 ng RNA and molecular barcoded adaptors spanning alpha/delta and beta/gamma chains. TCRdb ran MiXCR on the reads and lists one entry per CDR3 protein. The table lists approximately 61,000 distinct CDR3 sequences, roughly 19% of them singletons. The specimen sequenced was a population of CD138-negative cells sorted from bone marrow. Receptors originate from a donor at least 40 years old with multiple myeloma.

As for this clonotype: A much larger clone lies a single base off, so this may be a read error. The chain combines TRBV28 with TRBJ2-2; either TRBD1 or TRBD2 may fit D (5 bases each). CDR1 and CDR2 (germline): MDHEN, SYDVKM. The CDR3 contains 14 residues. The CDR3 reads CASLAGMYTGDLFF. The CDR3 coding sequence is TGTGCCAGCCTCGCAGGGATGTACACCGGGGATCTGTTTTTT. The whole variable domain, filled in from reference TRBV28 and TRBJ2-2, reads DVKVTQSSRYLVKRTGEKVFLECVQDMDHENMFWYRQDPGLGLRLIYFSYDVKMKEKGDIPEGYSVSREKKERFSLILESASTNQTSMYLCASLAGMYTGDLFFGEGSRLTVL.

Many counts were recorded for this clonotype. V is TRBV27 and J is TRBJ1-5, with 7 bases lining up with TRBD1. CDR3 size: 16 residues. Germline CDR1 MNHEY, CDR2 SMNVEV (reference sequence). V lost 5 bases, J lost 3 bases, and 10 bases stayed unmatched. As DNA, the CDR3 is TGTGCCAGCAGTCTCCGACAGGGTGGTGTCAATCAGCCCCAGCATTTT. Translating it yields CASSLRQGGVNQPQHF.

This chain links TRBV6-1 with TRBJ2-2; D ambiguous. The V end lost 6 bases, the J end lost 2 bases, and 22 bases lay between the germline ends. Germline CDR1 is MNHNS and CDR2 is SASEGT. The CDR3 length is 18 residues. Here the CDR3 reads CASRHTLMVVRNTGELFF. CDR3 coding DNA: TGTGCCAGCAGACACACCCTTATGGTCGTGAGAAACACCGGGGAGCTGTTTTTT.

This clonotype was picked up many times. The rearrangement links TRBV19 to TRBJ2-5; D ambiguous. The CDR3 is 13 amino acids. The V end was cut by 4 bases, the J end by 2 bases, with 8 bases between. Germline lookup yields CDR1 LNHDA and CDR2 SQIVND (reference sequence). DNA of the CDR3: TGTGCCAGTAGTAGGCAGATACAAGAGACCCAGTACTTC. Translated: CASSRQIQETQYF.

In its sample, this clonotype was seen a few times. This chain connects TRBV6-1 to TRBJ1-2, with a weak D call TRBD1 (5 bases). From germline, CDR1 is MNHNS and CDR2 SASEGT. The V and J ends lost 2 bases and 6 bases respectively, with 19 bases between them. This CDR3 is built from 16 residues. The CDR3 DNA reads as TGTGCCAGCAGTGAACCCCGACAGATGGTTATACATGGCTACACCTTC. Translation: CASSEPRQMVIHGYTF.

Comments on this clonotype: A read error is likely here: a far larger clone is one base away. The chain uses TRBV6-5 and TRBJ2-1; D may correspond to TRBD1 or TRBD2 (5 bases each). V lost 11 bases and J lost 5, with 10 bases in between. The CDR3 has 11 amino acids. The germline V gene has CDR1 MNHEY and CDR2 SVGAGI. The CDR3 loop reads CAGKGHNEQFF. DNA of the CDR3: TGTGCCGGAAAGGGACACAATGAGCAGTTCTTC.

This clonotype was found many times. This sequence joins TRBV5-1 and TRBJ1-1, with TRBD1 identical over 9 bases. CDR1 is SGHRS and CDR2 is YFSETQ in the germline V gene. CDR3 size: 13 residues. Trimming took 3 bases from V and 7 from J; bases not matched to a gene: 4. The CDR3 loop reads CASSWDREDEAFF. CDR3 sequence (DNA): TGCGCCAGCAGCTGGGACAGGGAGGATGAAGCTTTCTTT.

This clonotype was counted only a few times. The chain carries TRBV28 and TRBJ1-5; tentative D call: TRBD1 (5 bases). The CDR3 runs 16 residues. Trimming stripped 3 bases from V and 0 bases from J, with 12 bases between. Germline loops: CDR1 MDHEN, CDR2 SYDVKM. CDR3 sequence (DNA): TGTGCCAGCAGTTTCGCCCCCGACAGTAGCAATCAGCCCCAGCATTTT. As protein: CASSFAPDSSNQPQHF.

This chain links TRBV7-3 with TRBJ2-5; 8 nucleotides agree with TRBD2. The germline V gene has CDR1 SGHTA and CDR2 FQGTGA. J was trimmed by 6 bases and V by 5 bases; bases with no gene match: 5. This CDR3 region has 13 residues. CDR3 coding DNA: TGTGCCAGCAGCCGGGGGACTAGTCAGACCCAGTACTTC. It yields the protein CASSRGTSQTQYF.

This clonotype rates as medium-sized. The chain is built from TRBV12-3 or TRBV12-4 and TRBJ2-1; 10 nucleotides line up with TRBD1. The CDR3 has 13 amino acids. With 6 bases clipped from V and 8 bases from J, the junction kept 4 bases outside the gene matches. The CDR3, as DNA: TGTGCCAGCAGAAAGGGACAGGGGCATGAGCAGTTCTTC. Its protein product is CASRKGQGHEQFF.

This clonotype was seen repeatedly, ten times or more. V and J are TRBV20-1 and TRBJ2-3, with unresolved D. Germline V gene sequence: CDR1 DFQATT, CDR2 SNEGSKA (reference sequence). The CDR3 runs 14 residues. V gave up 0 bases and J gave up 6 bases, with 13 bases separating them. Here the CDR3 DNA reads TGCAGTGCTAGAGACACCTTTGACTCGGATACGCAGTATTTT. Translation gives CSARDTFDSDTQYF.

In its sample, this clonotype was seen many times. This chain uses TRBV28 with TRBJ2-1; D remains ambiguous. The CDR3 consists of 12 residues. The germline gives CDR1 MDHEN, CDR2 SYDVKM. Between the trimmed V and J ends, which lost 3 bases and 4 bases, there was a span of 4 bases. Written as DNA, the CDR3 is TGTGCCAGCAGTTTTAGGTACAATGAGCAGTTCTTC. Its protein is CASSFRYNEQFF.

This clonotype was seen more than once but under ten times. The CDR3 nucleotides are TGTGCCAGCAGTTCCCCGGGCTCCTCGGGTGTACCGCAGTATTTT. This codes for CASSSPGSSGVPQYF. This chain connects TRBV12-3 or TRBV12-4 to TRBJ2-3; no clear D gene. The CDR3 sequence is 15 residues long. Trimming removed 4 bases from V and 10 bases from J, with 21 bases in between.

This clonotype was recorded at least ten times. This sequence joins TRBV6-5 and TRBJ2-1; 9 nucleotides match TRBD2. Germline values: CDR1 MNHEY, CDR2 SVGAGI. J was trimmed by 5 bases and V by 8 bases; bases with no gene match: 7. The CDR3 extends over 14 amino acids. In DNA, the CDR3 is TGTGCCAGCTTAAAGGCGGGGGGGAACAATGAGCAGTTCTTC. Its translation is CASLKAGGNNEQFF.